This T cell receptor (beta chain) derives from a study of graft-versus-host responses after intestinal transplantation. Study in general: After anti-thymocyte globulin induction, recipients took tacrolimus and steroids for two to three years.

With respect to this clone: Its specificity is not known.

Broader study findings: Recipient-marrow GvH clones were detected, some having first appeared in ileum or blood. Early after transplant, HvG declines were associated with peak levels of circulating GvH clones.

TCRdb's table, derived via immunoSEQ multiplex PCR, lists solely in-frame clones and lacks some. This sample has about 89,000 clones; roughly 92% occur once, and the top ten carry more than 0.3%. This clonotype originated in a human donor who received an intestinal transplant. This specimen was unstimulated CD4+ T cells sorted from spleen or lymph node cells, taken before intestinal transplant.

CDR3 in amino acids: CASGGQGPYEQYF. CDR3 nucleotides: TGTGCCAGCGGAGGACAGGGCCCCTACGAGCAGTACTTC. This rearrangement joins TRBV6-1 to TRBJ2-7; 8 nucleotides line up with TRBD1. The CDR3 length is 13 residues. Germline CDR1 reads MNHNS; CDR2 reads SASEGT. With 8 bases clipped from V and 2 bases from J, the junction kept 5 bases outside the gene matches.